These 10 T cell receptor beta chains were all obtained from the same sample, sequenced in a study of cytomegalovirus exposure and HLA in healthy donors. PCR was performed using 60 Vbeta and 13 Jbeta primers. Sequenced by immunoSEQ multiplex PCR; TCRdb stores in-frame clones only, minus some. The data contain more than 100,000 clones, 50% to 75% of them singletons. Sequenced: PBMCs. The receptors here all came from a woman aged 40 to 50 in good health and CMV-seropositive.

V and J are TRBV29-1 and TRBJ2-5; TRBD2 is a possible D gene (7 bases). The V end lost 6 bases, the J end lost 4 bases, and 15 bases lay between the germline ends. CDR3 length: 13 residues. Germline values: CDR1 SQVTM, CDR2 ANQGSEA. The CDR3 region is CSVPRGALETQYF. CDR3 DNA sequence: TGCAGCGTGCCCCGGGGGGCCCTAGAGACCCAGTACTTC.

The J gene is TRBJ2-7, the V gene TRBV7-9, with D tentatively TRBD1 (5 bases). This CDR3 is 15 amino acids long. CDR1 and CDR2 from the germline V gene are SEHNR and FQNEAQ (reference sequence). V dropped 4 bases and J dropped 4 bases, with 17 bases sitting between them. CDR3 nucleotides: TGTGCCAGCAGCTACGTTAGGGGAAGCGCTTACGAGCAGTACTTC. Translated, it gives CASSYVRGSAYEQYF.

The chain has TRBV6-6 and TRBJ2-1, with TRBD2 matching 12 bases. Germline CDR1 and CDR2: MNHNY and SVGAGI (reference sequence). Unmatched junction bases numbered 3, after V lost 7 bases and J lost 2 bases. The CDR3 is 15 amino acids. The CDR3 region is CASNLAGGPYNEQFF. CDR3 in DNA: TGTGCCAGCAACCTAGCGGGAGGGCCCTACAATGAGCAGTTCTTC.

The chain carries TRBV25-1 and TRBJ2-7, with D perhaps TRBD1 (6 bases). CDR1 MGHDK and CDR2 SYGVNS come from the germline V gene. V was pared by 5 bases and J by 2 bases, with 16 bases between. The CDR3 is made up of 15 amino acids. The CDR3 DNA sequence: TGTGCCAGCAGTCCACCCGGCACAGGGCCCTACGAGCAGTACTTC. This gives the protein CASSPPGTGPYEQYF.

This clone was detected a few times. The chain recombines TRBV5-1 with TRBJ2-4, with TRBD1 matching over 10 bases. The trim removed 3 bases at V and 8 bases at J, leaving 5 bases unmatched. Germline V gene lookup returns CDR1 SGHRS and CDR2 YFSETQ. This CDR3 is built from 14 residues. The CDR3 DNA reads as TGCGCCAGCAGCTCTGGGACAGGGGAGCACATTCAGTACTTC. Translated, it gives CASSSGTGEHIQYF.

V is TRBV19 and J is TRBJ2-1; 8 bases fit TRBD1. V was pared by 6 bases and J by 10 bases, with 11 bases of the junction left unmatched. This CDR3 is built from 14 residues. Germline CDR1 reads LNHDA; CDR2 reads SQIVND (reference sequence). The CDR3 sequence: CASSLSQGAGEQFF. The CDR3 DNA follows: TGTGCCAGTAGCCTTAGCCAGGGGGCGGGCGAGCAGTTCTTC.

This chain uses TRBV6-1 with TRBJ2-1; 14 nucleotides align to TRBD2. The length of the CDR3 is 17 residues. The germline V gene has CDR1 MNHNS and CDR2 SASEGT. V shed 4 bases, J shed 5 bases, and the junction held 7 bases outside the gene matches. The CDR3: CASSAIKGLAGDNEQFF. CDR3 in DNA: TGTGCCAGCAGTGCTATAAAGGGACTAGCGGGGGACAATGAGCAGTTCTTC.

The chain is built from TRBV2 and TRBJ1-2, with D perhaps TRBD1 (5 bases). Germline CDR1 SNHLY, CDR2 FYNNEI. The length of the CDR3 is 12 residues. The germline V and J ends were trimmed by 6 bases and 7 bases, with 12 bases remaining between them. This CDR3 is CASSAQGFGYTF. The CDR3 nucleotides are TGTGCCAGCAGCGCCCAGGGTTTTGGCTACACCTTC.

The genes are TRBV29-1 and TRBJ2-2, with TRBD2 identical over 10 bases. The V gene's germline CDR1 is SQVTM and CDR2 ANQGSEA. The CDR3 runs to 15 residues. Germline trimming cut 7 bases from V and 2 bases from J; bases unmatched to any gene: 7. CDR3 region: CSAIGLAENTGELFF. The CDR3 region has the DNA TGCAGCGCAATTGGACTAGCGGAAAACACCGGGGAGCTGTTTTTT.

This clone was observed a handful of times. The CDR3 sequence: CASSSRDRGDTQYF. The DNA of the CDR3 is TGTGCCAGCAGCTCCCGGGACAGGGGGGATACGCAGTATTTT. The chain couples TRBV7-9 to TRBJ2-3; 11 bases line up with TRBD1. The CDR3 spans 14 residues. J gave up 6 bases and V 4 bases, and 3 bases lay outside the gene matches. Germline V gene data show CDR1 as SEHNR and CDR2 as FQNEAQ (reference sequence).